These 13 T cell receptor beta chains originate from one sample sequenced in a study of T cell responses to AZD1222 COVID-19 vaccine. The assay was immunoSEQ multiplex PCR, and TCRdb's table has in-frame clones only and misses some. The table has about 80,000 clones, about nine tenths seen once. Material: peripheral blood, obtained on day 0 of AZD1222 vaccination. These receptor sequences come from an adult in good health.

This sequence joins TRBV10-2 and TRBJ2-3; a possible D gene is TRBD2 (5 bases). CDR1 and CDR2 from the germline V gene are WSHSY and SAAADI. Trimming removed 2 bases from V and 2 bases from J, with 14 bases in between. The CDR3 contains 16 residues. The CDR3 sequence: CASSEPRRTATDTQYF. CDR3 nucleotides: TGCGCCAGCAGTGAGCCGCGGAGGACTGCCACAGATACGCAGTATTTT.

DNA for the CDR3: TGTGCCAGCGGGAGTGGGGGGGAGACCCAGTACTTC. The encoded protein is CASGSGGETQYF. V gene TRBV28 combines with J gene TRBJ2-5, with D possibly matching TRBD2 (6 bases). The germline V gene has CDR1 MDHEN and CDR2 SYDVKM. Trimming cost V 8 bases and J 5 bases, with 12 bases left between them. The CDR3 loop spans 12 amino acids. Looking up the rest from reference TRBV28 and TRBJ2-5 gives the full variable domain: DVKVTQSSRYLVKRTGEKVFLECVQDMDHENMFWYRQDPGLGLRLIYFSYDVKMKEKGDIPEGYSVSREKKERFSLILESASTNQTSMYLCASGSGGETQYFGPGTRLLVL.

This chain connects TRBV9 to TRBJ2-1; no clear D. V shed 3 bases and J shed 3 bases, with 7 bases lying between them. There are 13 residues in the CDR3. The germline V gene has CDR1 SGDLS and CDR2 YYNGEE. CDR3 DNA: TGTGCCAGCAGCGCGGACCACTACAATGAGCAGTTCTTC. Translation: CASSADHYNEQFF.

This chain connects TRBV19 to TRBJ2-7; D is ambiguous. The V gene's germline CDR1 is LNHDA and CDR2 SQIVND (reference sequence). The CDR3 totals 15 residues. V lost 3 bases, J lost 0 bases, and 12 bases lay in between. CDR3 loop: CASSIPGYPSYEQYF. DNA for the CDR3: TGTGCCAGTAGTATCCCAGGCTACCCCTCCTACGAGCAGTACTTC.

The chain uses TRBV21-1 and TRBJ1-1. TRBV21-1 is an annotated pseudogene. This CDR3 has 17 residues. The CDR3 DNA follows: TGTGCCAGCAGCAAAGAATGTCCGGGGAGGATGAGGACTGAAGCTTTCTTT. Translated: CASSKECPGRMRTEAFF.

The chain uses TRBV13 and TRBJ2-2, with no clear D. The CDR3 has 14 residues. Per the germline V gene, CDR1 is PRHDT and CDR2 is FYEKMQ (reference sequence). Trimming shortened V by 5 bases and J by 1 base, and 8 bases separated the two germline ends. CDR3 in amino acids: CASSPGWNTGELFF. DNA for the CDR3: TGTGCCAGCAGCCCTGGGTGGAACACCGGGGAGCTGTTTTTT. Filled out from reference TRBV13 and TRBJ2-2, the complete variable domain reads AAGVIQSPRHLIKEKRETATLKCYPIPRHDTVYWYQQGPGQDPQFLISFYEKMQSDKGSIPDRFSAQQFSDYHSELNMSSLELGDSALYFCASSPGWNTGELFFGEGSRLTVL.

As DNA, the CDR3 is TGTGCCAGTAGTAATAACCTGGACCTGAGCTCCTACAATGAGCAGTTCTTC. Its protein is CASSNNLDLSSYNEQFF. The chain couples TRBV19 to TRBJ2-1; D call uncertain. V was trimmed by 4 bases and J by 0 bases, leaving 16 bases between them. The CDR3 is made up of 17 amino acids. CDR1 is LNHDA, CDR2 SQIVND, per germline (reference sequence).

The chain joins TRBV5-1 to TRBJ2-7; the D is unclear. Deletions cut 0 bases from V and 6 bases from J, with 10 bases between. The germline V gene has CDR1 SGHRS and CDR2 YFSETQ. CDR3 size: 13 residues. CDR3 loop: CASSLGSKGEQYF. The CDR3 DNA follows: TGCGCCAGCAGCTTGGGGTCCAAGGGCGAGCAGTACTTC.

The chain carries TRBV7-6 and TRBJ2-3; the D gene is possibly TRBD1 (6 bases). The CDR3 runs to 15 residues. The V gene lost 6 bases and the J gene lost 2 bases, with 15 bases spanning the gap. Germline CDR1 reads SGHVS; CDR2 reads FNYEAQ. The chain's CDR3 is CASSYQGSITDTQYF. DNA of the CDR3: TGTGCCAGCAGTTACCAGGGGTCCATCACAGATACGCAGTATTTT.

This rearrangement joins TRBV19 to TRBJ2-5; D remains ambiguous. Germline V gene sequence: CDR1 LNHDA, CDR2 SQIVND (reference sequence). The CDR3 covers 14 residues. Trimming took 5 bases from V and 2 from J, leaving 12 bases between them. The DNA of the CDR3 is TGTGCCAGTAGTCGGTCAGGCGAGCAAGAGACCCAGTACTTC. Encoded protein: CASSRSGEQETQYF.

This clone was seen a handful of times. This chain links TRBV7-2 with TRBJ2-3, with TRBD2 matching 8 bases. The germline CDR1 and CDR2 sequences are SGHTA and FQGNSA. This CDR3 has 16 residues. The J segment lost 4 bases and the V segment lost 6 bases, leaving 12 bases of the junction unmatched. The CDR3 DNA reads as TGTGCCAGCAGGCAATCAGGGACTAGTCGGTCAGATACGCAGTATTTT. Translated: CASRQSGTSRSDTQYF.

The chain recombines TRBV19 with TRBJ1-1, with a possible D match to TRBD1 (5 bases). Trimming took 6 bases from V and 4 from J, leaving 15 bases between them. This CDR3 has 14 amino acids. Per germline, CDR1 LNHDA and CDR2 SQIVND (reference sequence). CDR3 DNA: TGTGCCAGTAGCCCCGGGGCCCCGGGCACTGAAGCTTTCTTT. It specifies CASSPGAPGTEAFF.

J is TRBJ1-5 and V is TRBV25-1; D gene ambiguous. The V end lost 8 bases, the J end lost 3 bases, and 11 bases lay between the germline ends. CDR1 is MGHDK, CDR2 SYGVNS, per germline. The CDR3 loop spans 13 amino acids. The CDR3, as DNA: TGTGCCAGCTCCCAAGGAAACAATCAGCCCCAGCATTTT. This encodes CASSQGNNQPQHF.